The source of this TCR beta chain is a study of early T cells in non-severe SARS-CoV-2 infection. Across the whole study: Unpaired chains resulted from sequencing bulk RNA of unsorted whole blood.

This clonotype was seen ten or more times. As yet, its antigen is unknown. The study's findings and limits: VDJdb matching, biased toward anti-spike CD8 responses, missed private and CD4 specificities.

Unique molecular identifiers were attached to individual cDNA molecules. TCRdb used MiXCR to reprocess the 5' RACE reads, holding one entry per CDR3 protein. Counted here are about 48,000 distinct CDR3 sequences, 5.5% to 6.5% occurring once; the ten biggest clones make up approximately 4.1%. Trimming removed 2 bases from V and 2 bases from J, with 11 bases in between. CDR1 SGDLS and CDR2 YYNGEE come from the germline V gene. The CDR3 sequence is 14 residues long. This sequence originates from an adult who was a healthcare worker with PCR-confirmed SARS-CoV-2 infection or an uninfected control (not recorded which). Sequencing was carried out using whole blood. J is TRBJ2-7 and V is TRBV9; unclear D gene. The CDR3 DNA follows: TGTGCCAGCAGCGTCGCTGGGTCAGCCTACGAGCAGTACTTC. Its translation: CASSVAGSAYEQYF.